This TCR beta chain emerged from a study of technical replicates of blood from several donors. TCRdb keeps only in-frame clones here, not all; method: immunoSEQ multiplex PCR. The data show over 70,000 clones, roughly 92% seen once. Germline trimming cut 5 bases from V and 9 bases from J; bases unmatched to any gene: 15. Germline CDR1 reads MDHEN; CDR2 reads SYDVKM. CDR3 length: 15 residues. The sequence came from a human donor in good health. The specimen was T cells isolated from PBMCs. The chain is built from TRBV28 and TRBJ2-7; 8 bases match TRBD1. CDR3 DNA sequence: TGTGCCAGCAGTCCCTTCCGGAGACAGGGGAAAGGGCAGTACTTC. Translated: CASSPFRRQGKGQYF.